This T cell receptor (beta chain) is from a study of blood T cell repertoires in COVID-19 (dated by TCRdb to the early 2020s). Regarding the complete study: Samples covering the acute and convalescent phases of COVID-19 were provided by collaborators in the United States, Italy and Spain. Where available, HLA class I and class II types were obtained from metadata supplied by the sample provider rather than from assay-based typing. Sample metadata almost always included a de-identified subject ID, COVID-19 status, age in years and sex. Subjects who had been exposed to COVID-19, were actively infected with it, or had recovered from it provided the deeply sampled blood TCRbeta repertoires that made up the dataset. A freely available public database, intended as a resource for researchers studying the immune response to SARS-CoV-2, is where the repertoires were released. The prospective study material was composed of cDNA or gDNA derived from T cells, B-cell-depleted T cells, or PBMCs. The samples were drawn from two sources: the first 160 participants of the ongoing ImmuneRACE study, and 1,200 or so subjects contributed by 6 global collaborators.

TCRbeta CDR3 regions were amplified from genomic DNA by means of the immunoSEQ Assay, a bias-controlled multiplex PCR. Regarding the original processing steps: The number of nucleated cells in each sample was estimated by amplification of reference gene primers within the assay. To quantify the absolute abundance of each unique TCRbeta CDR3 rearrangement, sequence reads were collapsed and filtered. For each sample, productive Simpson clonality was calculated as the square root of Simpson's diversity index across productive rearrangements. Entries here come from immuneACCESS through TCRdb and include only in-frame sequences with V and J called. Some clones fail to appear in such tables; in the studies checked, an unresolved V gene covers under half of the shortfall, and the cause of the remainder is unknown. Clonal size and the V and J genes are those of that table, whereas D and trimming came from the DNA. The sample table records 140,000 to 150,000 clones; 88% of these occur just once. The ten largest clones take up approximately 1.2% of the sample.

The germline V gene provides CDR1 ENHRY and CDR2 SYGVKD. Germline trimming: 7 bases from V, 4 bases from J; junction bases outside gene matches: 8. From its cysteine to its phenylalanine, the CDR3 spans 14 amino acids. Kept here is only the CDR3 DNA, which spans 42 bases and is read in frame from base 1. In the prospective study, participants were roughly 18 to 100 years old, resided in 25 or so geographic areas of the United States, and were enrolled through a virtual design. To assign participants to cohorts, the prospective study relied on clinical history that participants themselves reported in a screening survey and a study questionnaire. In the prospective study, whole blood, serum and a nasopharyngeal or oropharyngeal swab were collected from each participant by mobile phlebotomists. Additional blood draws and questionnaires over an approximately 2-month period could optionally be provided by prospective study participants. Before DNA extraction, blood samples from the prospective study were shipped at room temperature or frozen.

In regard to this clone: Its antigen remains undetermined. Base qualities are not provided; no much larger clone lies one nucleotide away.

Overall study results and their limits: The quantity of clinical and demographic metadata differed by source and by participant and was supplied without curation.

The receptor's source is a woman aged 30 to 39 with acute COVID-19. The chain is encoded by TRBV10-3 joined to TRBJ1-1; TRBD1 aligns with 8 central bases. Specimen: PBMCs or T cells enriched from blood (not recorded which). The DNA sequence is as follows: TGTGCCATCACCGATGACAGGGGAGGCACTGAAGCTTTCTTT. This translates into CAITDDRGGTEAFF.